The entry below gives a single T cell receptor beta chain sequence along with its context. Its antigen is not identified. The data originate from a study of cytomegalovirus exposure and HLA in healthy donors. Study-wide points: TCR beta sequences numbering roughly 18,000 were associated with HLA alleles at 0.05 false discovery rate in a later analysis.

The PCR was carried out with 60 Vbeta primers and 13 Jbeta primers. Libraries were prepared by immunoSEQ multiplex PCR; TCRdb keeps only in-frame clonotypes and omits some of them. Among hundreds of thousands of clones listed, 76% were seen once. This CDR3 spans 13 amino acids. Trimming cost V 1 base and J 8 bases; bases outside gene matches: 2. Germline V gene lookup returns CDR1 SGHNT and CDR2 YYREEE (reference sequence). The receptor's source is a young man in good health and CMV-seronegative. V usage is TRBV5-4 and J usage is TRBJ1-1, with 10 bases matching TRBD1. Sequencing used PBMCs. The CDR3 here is CASSLPGQGEAFF. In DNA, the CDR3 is TGTGCCAGCAGCTTGCCGGGACAGGGGGAAGCTTTCTTT.